A selection of T cell receptor beta chains follows, all from one sample in a study of blood T cell repertoires in COVID-19. Sequencing used immunoSEQ multiplex PCR; TCRdb keeps in-frame clones, though not all of them. The sample contains about 180,000 clones, 88% of which appear only once. Sequenced material: PBMCs or T cells enriched from blood (not recorded which). The origin of the receptors is a woman aged 18-29 years who had recovered from COVID-19. The CDR3 runs from the conserved cysteine through the conserved F or W. D genes are given only for firm matches. Only some rows state a clone size, as once, few, many or a class for expanded clones.

j_gene: TRBJ2-1
d_gene: TRBD2
abundance: once
v_gene: TRBV27
CDR3aa: CASSLDRGLAGGSSYNEQFF
CDR3nt: TGTGCCAGCAGTTTAGACAGGGGACTAGCGGGAGGAAGCTCCTACAATGAGCAGTTCTTC

j_gene: TRBJ1-1
d_gene: .
abundance: .
v_gene: TRBV27
CDR3aa: CASSSATGNTEAFF
CDR3nt: TGTGCCAGCAGTTCGGCGACAGGGAACACTGAAGCTTTCTTT

j_gene: TRBJ2-2
d_gene: .
abundance: .
v_gene: TRBV2
CDR3aa: CAGQLGTGELFF
CDR3nt: TGTGCCGGACAATTAGGAACCGGGGAGCTGTTTTTT

j_gene: TRBJ1-2
d_gene: TRBD1
abundance: .
v_gene: TRBV28
CDR3aa: CASSATGAGYTF
CDR3nt: TGTGCCAGCAGTGCAACAGGGGCCGGCTACACCTTC

j_gene: TRBJ2-5
d_gene: .
abundance: .
v_gene: TRBV28
CDR3aa: CASSPLMRYQETQYF
CDR3nt: TGTGCCAGCAGCCCTCTCATGAGGTACCAAGAGACCCAGTACTTC

j_gene: TRBJ2-1
d_gene: .
abundance: once
v_gene: TRBV9
CDR3aa: CASSVDSRSYNEQFF
CDR3nt: TGTGCCAGCAGCGTAGATTCCCGCTCCTACAATGAGCAGTTCTTC

j_gene: TRBJ2-3
d_gene: .
abundance: .
v_gene: TRBV12-3/TRBV12-4
CDR3aa: CASSYSTDTQYF
CDR3nt: TGTGCCAGCAGCTATAGCACAGATACGCAGTATTTT

j_gene: TRBJ2-1
d_gene: .
abundance: .
v_gene: TRBV4-2
CDR3aa: CASTPAGGRGLDEQFF
CDR3nt: TGTGCCAGCACCCCTGCGGGTGGCAGGGGCCTCGATGAGCAGTTCTTC

j_gene: TRBJ2-5
d_gene: .
abundance: .
v_gene: TRBV27
CDR3aa: CASSLAGTGEEETQYF
CDR3nt: TGTGCCAGCAGTTTGGCCGGGACCGGGGAGGAAGAGACCCAGTACTTC

j_gene: TRBJ1-2
d_gene: .
abundance: .
v_gene: TRBV18
CDR3aa: CASSPPGPYGYTF
CDR3nt: TGTGCCAGCTCACCACCGGGGCCATATGGCTACACCTTC

j_gene: TRBJ1-1
d_gene: .
abundance: once
v_gene: TRBV6-5
CDR3aa: CATVRGGGNTEAFF
CDR3nt: TGTGCCACTGTAAGGGGGGGCGGGAACACTGAAGCTTTCTTT

j_gene: TRBJ1-4
d_gene: TRBD1
abundance: .
v_gene: TRBV7-2
CDR3aa: CASSLSGGYEKLFF
CDR3nt: TGTGCCAGCAGCTTATCAGGGGGTTATGAAAAACTGTTTTTT

j_gene: TRBJ1-1
d_gene: .
abundance: .
v_gene: TRBV28
CDR3aa: CASSPLSFKAGAFF
CDR3nt: TGTGCCAGCAGTCCCCTGAGTTTTAAGGCGGGAGCTTTCTTT

j_gene: TRBJ1-4
d_gene: TRBD1
abundance: .
v_gene: TRBV5-8
CDR3aa: CASSLQGDGEKLFF
CDR3nt: TGTGCCAGCAGTTTGCAGGGGGACGGGGAAAAACTGTTTTTT

j_gene: TRBJ1-1
d_gene: .
abundance: once
v_gene: TRBV5-8
CDR3aa: CASSLWAGAEAFF
CDR3nt: TGTGCCAGCAGCTTGTGGGCCGGGGCTGAAGCTTTCTTT

j_gene: TRBJ2-3
d_gene: TRBD2
abundance: .
v_gene: TRBV11-3
CDR3aa: CASSRGGPGDTQYF
CDR3nt: TGTGCCAGCAGCCGCGGGGGGCCCGGGGATACGCAGTATTTT

j_gene: TRBJ2-1
d_gene: .
abundance: .
v_gene: TRBV29-1
CDR3aa: CSVSDYDGSYNEQFF
CDR3nt: TGCAGCGTTTCAGACTATGACGGCTCCTACAATGAGCAGTTCTTC

j_gene: TRBJ2-1
d_gene: .
abundance: .
v_gene: TRBV7-2
CDR3aa: CASSLASRRNEQFF
CDR3nt: TGTGCCAGCAGCTTAGCGAGTAGGAGGAATGAGCAGTTCTTC

j_gene: TRBJ1-1
d_gene: .
abundance: .
v_gene: TRBV4-2
CDR3aa: CASSQDPGTEAFF
CDR3nt: TGTGCCAGCAGCCAAGATCCGGGGACTGAAGCTTTCTTT

j_gene: TRBJ2-7
d_gene: TRBD2
abundance: .
v_gene: TRBV10-3
CDR3aa: CAISESTGLGPTEQYF
CDR3nt: TGTGCCATCAGTGAGTCAACTGGACTAGGCCCTACAGAGCAGTACTTC

j_gene: TRBJ1-3
d_gene: .
abundance: .
v_gene: TRBV27
CDR3aa: CASSLNPISGNTIYF
CDR3nt: TGTGCCAGCTCACTCAACCCGATCTCTGGAAACACCATATATTTT

j_gene: TRBJ1-1
d_gene: TRBD1
abundance: .
v_gene: TRBV18
CDR3aa: CASSPTGAGGNTEAFF
CDR3nt: TGTGCCAGCTCACCGACGGGGGCAGGGGGGAACACTGAAGCTTTCTTT